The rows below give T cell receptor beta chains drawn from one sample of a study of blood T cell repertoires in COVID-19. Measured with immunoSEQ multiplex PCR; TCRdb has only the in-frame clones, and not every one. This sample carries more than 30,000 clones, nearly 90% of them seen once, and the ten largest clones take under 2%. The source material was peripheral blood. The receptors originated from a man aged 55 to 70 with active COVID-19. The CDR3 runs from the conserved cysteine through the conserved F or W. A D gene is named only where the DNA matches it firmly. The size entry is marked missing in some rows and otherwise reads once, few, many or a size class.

cdr3_aa: CAWRAQGWRELFF; cdr3_nt: TGTGCCTGGAGGGCGCAGGGCTGGAGGGAGCTGTTTTTT; d_call: -; v_call: TRBV30; j_call: TRBJ2-2; clone_size: -
cdr3_aa: CASSLAQGENTEAFF; cdr3_nt: TGTGCCAGCAGCTTAGCTCAGGGGGAGAACACTGAAGCTTTCTTT; d_call: TRBD1; v_call: TRBV7-8; j_call: TRBJ1-1; clone_size: -
cdr3_aa: CASSFGTGNVYGYTF; cdr3_nt: TGTGCCAGCAGCTTCGGGACAGGGAATGTTTATGGCTACACCTTC; d_call: TRBD1; v_call: TRBV5-6; j_call: TRBJ1-2; clone_size: -
cdr3_aa: CASSIGGPVNTGELFF; cdr3_nt: TGTGCCAGCAGCATAGGGGGCCCCGTGAACACCGGGGAGCTGTTTTTT; d_call: TRBD1; v_call: TRBV5-4; j_call: TRBJ2-2; clone_size: once
cdr3_aa: CASSYTGGNQPQHF; cdr3_nt: TGTGCCAGCAGTTACACAGGGGGCAATCAGCCCCAGCATTTT; d_call: TRBD1; v_call: TRBV6-2/TRBV6-3; j_call: TRBJ1-5; clone_size: -
cdr3_aa: CASSPSGTGELFF; cdr3_nt: TGTGCCAGCAGTCCCAGCGGCACCGGGGAGCTGTTTTTT; d_call: -; v_call: TRBV27; j_call: TRBJ2-2; clone_size: -
cdr3_aa: CASSEGTGAAGGANVLTF; cdr3_nt: TGTGCCAGCAGCGAAGGGACCGGTGCCGCGGGGGGGGCCAACGTCCTGACTTTC; d_call: -; v_call: TRBV13; j_call: TRBJ2-6; clone_size: -
cdr3_aa: CASSPIGTGGAVDGYTF; cdr3_nt: TGTGCCAGCAGTCCCATTGGGACAGGGGGCGCGGTGGATGGCTACACCTTC; d_call: TRBD1; v_call: TRBV27; j_call: TRBJ1-2; clone_size: -
cdr3_aa: CASSDPGTAKTEAFF; cdr3_nt: TGTGCCAGCAGTGACCCCGGGACAGCAAAAACTGAAGCTTTCTTT; d_call: TRBD1; v_call: TRBV6-1; j_call: TRBJ1-1; clone_size: -
cdr3_aa: CASSLLRGRETQYF; cdr3_nt: TGTGCCAGCAGCTTACTACGGGGTCGAGAGACCCAGTACTTC; d_call: -; v_call: TRBV11-2; j_call: TRBJ2-5; clone_size: once
cdr3_aa: CASSRDRVDYGYTF; cdr3_nt: TGTGCCAGCAGTAGGGACAGGGTCGACTATGGCTACACCTTC; d_call: TRBD1; v_call: TRBV6-5; j_call: TRBJ1-2; clone_size: -
cdr3_aa: CASSLGANTEAFF; cdr3_nt: TGTGCCAGCAGTTTAGGGGCGAACACTGAAGCTTTCTTT; d_call: -; v_call: TRBV12-3/TRBV12-4; j_call: TRBJ1-1; clone_size: -
cdr3_aa: CASIPSGGLANVLTF; cdr3_nt: TGTGCCAGTATTCCCTCCGGGGGGTTGGCCAACGTCCTGACTTTC; d_call: TRBD2; v_call: TRBV19; j_call: TRBJ2-6; clone_size: -
cdr3_aa: CASSRSPGGGNQPQHF; cdr3_nt: TGTGCCAGCAGCCGGTCGCCAGGGGGAGGCAATCAGCCCCAGCATTTT; d_call: TRBD1; v_call: TRBV7-6; j_call: TRBJ1-5; clone_size: -
cdr3_aa: CASSWAGLSSYEQYF; cdr3_nt: TGTGCCAGCAGCTGGGCAGGGCTAAGCTCCTACGAGCAGTACTTC; d_call: -; v_call: TRBV7-2; j_call: TRBJ2-7; clone_size: -
cdr3_aa: CASSSRGTGAHEQYF; cdr3_nt: TGTGCCAGCAGCTCCAGGGGGACAGGGGCCCACGAGCAGTACTTC; d_call: TRBD1; v_call: TRBV5-4; j_call: TRBJ2-7; clone_size: -
cdr3_aa: CATSDGGTSGGTSLAKNIQYF; cdr3_nt: TGTGCCACCAGTGATGGAGGGACTAGCGGGGGGACTTCATTAGCCAAAAACATTCAGTACTTC; d_call: TRBD2; v_call: TRBV24-1; j_call: TRBJ2-4; clone_size: -
cdr3_aa: CASSRRVDGYTF; cdr3_nt: TGTGCCAGCAGTCGCAGGGTGGATGGCTACACCTTC; d_call: -; v_call: TRBV12-3/TRBV12-4; j_call: TRBJ1-2; clone_size: once
cdr3_aa: CASSSRDRGDYEQYF; cdr3_nt: TGTGCCAGCAGTTCCCGGGACAGGGGGGACTACGAGCAGTACTTC; d_call: TRBD1; v_call: TRBV2; j_call: TRBJ2-7; clone_size: -
cdr3_aa: CAGRSGQGTGELFF; cdr3_nt: TGTGCCGGCCGATCGGGACAGGGGACAGGGGAGCTGTTTTTT; d_call: TRBD1; v_call: TRBV19; j_call: TRBJ2-2; clone_size: -
cdr3_aa: CASSYRNSYGYTF; cdr3_nt: TGTGCCAGCAGTTACAGAAATAGCTATGGCTACACCTTC; d_call: -; v_call: TRBV28; j_call: TRBJ1-2; clone_size: -
cdr3_aa: CASSLDTGSNGYTF; cdr3_nt: TGTGCCAGCAGCTTGGACACAGGGAGTAATGGCTACACCTTC; d_call: -; v_call: TRBV11-2; j_call: TRBJ1-2; clone_size: once
cdr3_aa: CASSRSSGANVLTF; cdr3_nt: TGTGCCAGCAGTCGGAGCTCTGGGGCCAACGTCCTGACTTTC; d_call: -; v_call: TRBV6-5; j_call: TRBJ2-6; clone_size: -
cdr3_aa: CASSFTATPGETQYF; cdr3_nt: TGCGCCAGCAGCTTTACAGCAACACCTGGGGAGACCCAGTACTTC; d_call: -; v_call: TRBV5-1; j_call: TRBJ2-5; clone_size: -
cdr3_aa: CASSRPGTSGGRNEQFF; cdr3_nt: TGCGCCAGCAGCAGGCCCGGGACTAGCGGGGGCCGCAATGAGCAGTTCTTC; d_call: TRBD2; v_call: TRBV5-1; j_call: TRBJ2-1; clone_size: -
cdr3_aa: CASSLYGPGGASEKLFF; cdr3_nt: TGTGCCAGCAGTTTATATGGGCCAGGAGGAGCGAGTGAAAAACTGTTTTTT; d_call: -; v_call: TRBV27; j_call: TRBJ1-4; clone_size: -